Listed here is a single TCR beta chain. V was pared by 9 bases and J by 4 bases, with 27 bases between. The CDR3 loop spans 18 amino acids. CDR1 and CDR2 from the germline V gene are MRHNA and SNTAGT. Repertoires were generated with immunoSEQ multiplex PCR, while TCRdb's copy carries only in-frame clones and drops some. The sample lists around 60,000 clones; nearly 90% were seen once. This sample is part of a study of PD-1 blockade in classical Hodgkin lymphoma. For the study at large: Every 2 weeks, patients got 3 mg/kg intravenous nivolumab.

Time point noted: cycle 4 day 1 (C4D1), after 6 weeks of nivolumab. Relapse was seen in all patients after autologous stem cell transplantation, and brentuximab vedotin exposure was variable. Best responses fell into complete response, partial response or progressive disease. The J gene is TRBJ2-2, the V gene TRBV6-4, with no clear D. This receptor was taken from a human donor with classical Hodgkin lymphoma. The sequencing used peripheral blood mononuclear cells (PBMCs), collected before the fourth cycle of nivolumab. The CDR3 is CARDSGPQHARGTGELFF. The CDR3 DNA reads as TGTGCCAGGGATTCCGGGCCCCAACACGCGCGAGGCACCGGGGAGCTGTTTTTT.